This T cell receptor (beta chain) is from a study of shared clonotypes between healthy human individuals. On this clone itself: Its antigen is undetermined.

The naive CD8 population came from CD45RO-negative cells selected for CCR7, without terminally differentiated effector memory CD45RA+ cells. General study findings and limits: Enrolling few donors narrowed the genetic and exposure-history diversity that was represented.

Some clones are missing from TCRdb's copy, which holds only in-frame ones; the method was immunoSEQ multiplex PCR. In the table there are some 2 million clones, about 95% of which are singletons. With 6 bases removed from V and 3 bases from J, the gap between germline ends came to 12 bases. CDR1 and CDR2 (germline): MNHNS, SASEGT. The CDR3 runs to 14 residues. This TCR derives from a man aged 18 to 30 in good health. The genes are TRBV6-1 and TRBJ1-5; D not certain. The sample comprised naive CD8+ T cells sorted from blood. In DNA form, the CDR3 reads TGTGCCAGCAGCTTAGGACGGAACAATCAGCCCCAGCATTTT. Translating gives CASSLGRNNQPQHF.